This TCR beta chain was sequenced for a study of T cell responses to AZD1222 COVID-19 vaccine. The CDR3 covers 17 residues. Germline lookup yields CDR1 MNHEY and CDR2 SVGEGT. Trimming cost V 5 bases and J 1 base, with 20 bases left between them. Clones were read by immunoSEQ multiplex PCR, and TCRdb kept only the in-frame ones, dropping some. The table lists about 120,000 clones, about 90% of them singletons. J is TRBJ2-5 and V is TRBV6-2 or TRBV6-3, with D possibly called TRBD1 or TRBD2 (5 bases each). The origin of this receptor is an adult in good health. The source material was peripheral blood, sampled on day 0 of AZD1222 vaccination. For the CDR3, the DNA is TGTGCCAGCAGTCGGAGTCAGGGTATGGGGACCCAAGAGACCCAGTACTTC. Amino acids: CASSRSQGMGTQETQYF.